This TCR beta chain was recorded in a study of cytomegalovirus exposure and HLA in healthy donors. Points from the study as a whole: In an earlier analysis, productive rearrangement rates for most beta V segments clustered near 87% or 30%. An analysis was carried out later, and it reportedly showed fewer N-insertions in an Asian-associated ancestry cluster than the 666-donor mean. TCR beta chains numbering about 160 were designated cytomegalovirus-associated.

Primers for the PCR totalled 60 Vbeta and 13 Jbeta. Assay used: immunoSEQ multiplex PCR; TCRdb lists only in-frame clones, some missing. The repertoire consists of roughly 72,000 clones, with 70% to 75% occurring once and the leading ten covering 10% to 12%. V lost 4 bases and J 1 base, leaving 14 bases between the germline ends. The length of the CDR3 is 15 residues. Germline V CDR1 and CDR2: MNHEY, SVGAGI. As to this clone: Its antigen is unknown.

The sample consisted of PBMCs. The V call is TRBV6-5, the J call TRBJ2-7; D is possibly TRBD1 (5 bases). The origin of this receptor is a human donor in good health. Written as DNA, the CDR3 is TGTGCCAGCAGTTCTGGGGCCGTTCCGTCCTACGAGCAGTACTTC. Translating gives CASSSGAVPSYEQYF.